These 18 T cell receptor beta chains were all obtained from the same sample, sequenced in a study of PD-L1 blockade in urothelial cancer. The time point: pretreatment peripheral blood. Sequenced by immunoSEQ multiplex PCR; TCRdb stores in-frame clones only, minus some. The table has more than 55,000 clones, roughly 80% seen once; the top ten hold around 5.7%. The starting material was PBMCs, obtained around atezolizumab (anti-PD-L1) treatment. The source is a man between 65 and 79 years old with urothelial cancer.

The V call is TRBV19, the J call TRBJ2-7, with D perhaps TRBD2 (7 bases). This CDR3 is built from 15 residues. V lost 1 base, J lost 3 bases, and 13 bases lay in between. Looked up from germline, CDR1 is LNHDA and CDR2 is SQIVND (reference sequence). The CDR3 DNA sequence: TGTGCCAGTAGTATAGGGGGAGGGGGTAACTACGAGCAGTACTTC. This encodes CASSIGGGGNYEQYF. Filled out from reference TRBV19 and TRBJ2-7, the complete variable domain reads DGGITQSPKYLFRKEGQNVTLSCEQNLNHDAMYWYRQDPGQGLRLIYYSQIVNDFQKGDIAEGYSVSREKKESFPLTVTSAQKNPTAFYLCASSIGGGGNYEQYFGPGTRLTVT.

This clone was observed a single time. V and J are TRBV28 and TRBJ2-7; D gene unclear. V shed 6 bases and J shed 3 bases, with 12 bases lying between them. The CDR3 length is 13 residues. Germline CDR1 is MDHEN and CDR2 is SYDVKM. The CDR3, as DNA: TGTGCCAGCAGGCTGGGCACTCTCTACGAGCAGTACTTC. This gives the protein CASRLGTLYEQYF.

The gene calls are TRBV6-5 and TRBJ1-2, with D possibly being TRBD1 (5 bases). V was clipped by 0 bases and J by 3 bases, with 8 bases between them. The CDR3 covers 14 residues. The germline V gene encodes CDR1 MNHEY and CDR2 SVGAGI. In DNA form, the CDR3 reads TGTGCCAGCAGTTACTCCGGCAGGGACTATGGCTACACCTTC. The encoded protein is CASSYSGRDYGYTF.

The rearrangement uses TRBV5-4 and TRBJ2-3, with 9 bases lining up with TRBD2. The germline gives CDR1 SGHNT, CDR2 YYREEE (reference sequence). V was pared by 4 bases and J by 3 bases, with 9 bases of the junction left unmatched. The CDR3 spans 16 residues. The chain's CDR3 is CASSASGLAGTDTQYF. The CDR3 coding sequence is TGTGCCAGCAGCGCCTCAGGGCTAGCGGGAACAGATACGCAGTATTTT.

This clone has just a few counts. CDR3 loop: CASSFGSSTTNEKLFF. The CDR3 coding sequence is TGTGCCAGTAGTTTCGGGAGCTCAACAACTAATGAAAAACTGTTTTTT. V and J are TRBV19 and TRBJ1-4; D is unclear. The CDR3 totals 16 residues. The V end was cut by 5 bases, the J end by 0 bases, with 13 bases between. The germline CDR1 and CDR2 sequences are LNHDA and SQIVND (reference sequence).

Remarks on this clone: This sample includes further DNA sequences coding for the same CDR3. This chain connects TRBV7-2 to TRBJ2-3, with TRBD2 matching over 12 bases. Trimming cost V 1 base and J 3 bases; bases outside gene matches: 2. This CDR3 contains 16 residues. Germline values: CDR1 SGHTA, CDR2 FQGNSA. The CDR3 DNA follows: TGTGCCAGCAGCTTAGGGCTAGCGGGGGGGACAGATACGCAGTATTTT. Its translation is CASSLGLAGGTDTQYF.

The rearrangement links TRBV27 to TRBJ2-3; 9 bases align to TRBD1. The CDR3 covers 16 residues. The germline gives CDR1 MNHEY, CDR2 SMNVEV (reference sequence). Trimming removed 4 bases from V and 2 bases from J; junction bases left unmatched: 7. The CDR3 loop is CASSSPGTGSTDTQYF. Written as DNA, the CDR3 is TGTGCCAGCAGTTCACCCGGGACAGGGTCCACAGATACGCAGTATTTT.

The rearrangement joins TRBV6-1 to TRBJ2-7; 9 bases agree with TRBD1. The CDR3 totals 15 residues. Germline V gene data show CDR1 as MNHNS and CDR2 as SASEGT. V lost 2 bases and J lost 4; bases outside the gene matches: 6. DNA of the CDR3: TGTGCCAGCAGTGAAATAACAGGGGGCACGTACGAGCAGTACTTC. Residues: CASSEITGGTYEQYF.

This clone was found once. The V and J genes are TRBV29-1 and TRBJ1-2; 9 bases line up with TRBD1. The CDR3 is 14 amino acids. CDR1 and CDR2 from the germline V gene are SQVTM and ANQGSEA. V lost 3 bases, J lost 3 bases, and 5 bases stayed unmatched. CDR3 loop: CSVDRTGEYYGYTF. DNA for the CDR3: TGCAGCGTTGATCGGACAGGGGAGTACTATGGCTACACCTTC.

V usage is TRBV9 and J usage is TRBJ2-1; 11 positions agree with TRBD2. CDR3 length equals 15 residues. V gave up 4 bases and J gave up 4 bases; unmatched junction bases: 4. Germline CDR1 SGDLS, CDR2 YYNGEE. In DNA form, the CDR3 reads TGTGCCAGCAGCTTAAGGACTAGCGGGTACAATGAGCAGTTCTTC. This encodes CASSLRTSGYNEQFF.

The chain has TRBV4-3 and TRBJ1-2; 8 bases agree with TRBD1. The ends lost 3 bases at V and 4 bases at J; junction bases unmatched: 13. The CDR3 totals 17 residues. CDR1 and CDR2 from the germline V gene are LGHNA and YSLEER. The CDR3 sequence is CASSHLDAGGRAYGYTF. CDR3 DNA: TGCGCCAGCAGCCACCTCGATGCAGGGGGCCGGGCCTATGGCTACACCTTC.

V usage is TRBV7-6 and J usage is TRBJ2-7, with D perhaps TRBD2 (6 bases). Per germline, CDR1 SGHVS and CDR2 FNYEAQ. The CDR3 is made up of 14 amino acids. The V and J ends lost 5 bases and 7 bases respectively, with 18 bases between them. The CDR3 nucleotides read TGTGCCAGCAGCCCGACGAGCGGCGGGAAAGAGCAGTACTTC. The encoded protein is CASSPTSGGKEQYF. Drawing the rest from reference TRBV7-6 and TRBJ2-7, the complete variable domain is GAGVSQSPRYKVTKRGQDVALRCDPISGHVSLYWYRQALGQGPEFLTYFNYEAQQDKSGLPNDRFSAERPEGSISTLTIQRTEQRDSAMYRCASSPTSGGKEQYFGPGTRLTVT.

The V gene is TRBV18, the J gene TRBJ2-7, with 11 positions matching TRBD2. The length of the CDR3 is 15 residues. Germline values: CDR1 KGHSH, CDR2 LQKENI. V lost 4 bases, J lost 3 bases, and 5 bases stayed unmatched. Here the CDR3 reads CASSLSGTSGYEQYF. The CDR3 nucleotides are TGTGCCAGCTCACTGTCCGGGACTAGCGGCTACGAGCAGTACTTC. The variable domain in full, completed from reference TRBV18 and TRBJ2-7, reads NAGVMQNPRHLVRRRGQEARLRCSPMKGHSHVYWYRQLPEEGLKFMVYLQKENIIDESGMPKERFSAEFPKEGPSILRIQQVVRGDSAAYFCASSLSGTSGYEQYFGPGTRLTVT.

CDR3 protein: CASSLDRGQETQYF. Written as DNA, the CDR3 is TGTGCCAGCAGCCTTGACAGGGGCCAAGAGACCCAGTACTTC. The chain links TRBV11-2 to TRBJ2-5, with TRBD1 matching 8 bases. The J segment lost 1 base and the V segment lost 5 bases, leaving 3 bases of the junction unmatched. This CDR3 contains 14 residues. CDR1 and CDR2 (germline): SGHAT, FQNNGV.

In nucleotides, the CDR3 is TGTGCCAGCAGTTACTCCTGGACAGGGGTGCATCAGCCCCAGCATTTT. It is translated as CASSYSWTGVHQPQHF. V gene TRBV6-5 combines with J gene TRBJ1-5; 9 nucleotides match TRBD1. From germline, CDR1 is MNHEY and CDR2 SVGAGI. The CDR3 is made up of 16 amino acids. The trim removed 0 bases at V and 5 bases at J, leaving 5 bases unmatched.

In DNA, the CDR3 is TGTGCCAGCCTGAAGACAGGGTCGAACACCGGGGAGCTGTTTTTT. Amino acids: CASLKTGSNTGELFF. The chain joins TRBV6-1 to TRBJ2-2, with 7 bases identical to TRBD1. The germline gives CDR1 MNHNS, CDR2 SASEGT. This CDR3 contains 15 residues. The J segment lost 0 bases and the V segment lost 8 bases, leaving 6 bases of the junction unmatched.

V usage is TRBV19 and J usage is TRBJ2-5; 7 bases match TRBD2. Germline V gene sequence: CDR1 LNHDA, CDR2 SQIVND (reference sequence). The CDR3 consists of 14 residues. With 3 bases clipped from V and 4 bases from J, the junction kept 5 bases outside the gene matches. The CDR3 bases are TGTGCCAGTAGTATGGGGGGGGAAACAGAGACCCAGTACTTC. It specifies CASSMGGETETQYF. The full variable domain, rest sourced from reference TRBV19 and TRBJ2-5, is DGGITQSPKYLFRKEGQNVTLSCEQNLNHDAMYWYRQDPGQGLRLIYYSQIVNDFQKGDIAEGYSVSREKKESFPLTVTSAQKNPTAFYLCASSMGGETETQYFGPGTRLLVL.

The rearrangement uses TRBV2 and TRBJ2-3; perhaps TRBD2 as D (6 bases). There are 15 residues in the CDR3. Germline CDR1 reads SNHLY; CDR2 reads FYNNEI. V lost 2 bases and J 1 base, leaving 10 bases between the germline ends. The CDR3 coding sequence is TGTGCCAGCAGTGAATCCGGGACTCGCACAGATACGCAGTATTTT. It translates to CASSESGTRTDTQYF.